This T cell receptor beta chain was captured in a study of T cell changes during pregnancy in multiple sclerosis. Libraries were prepared by immunoSEQ multiplex PCR; TCRdb keeps only in-frame clonotypes and omits some of them. The sample carries tens of thousands of clones, 90% to 95% recorded once. The length of the CDR3 is 16 residues. V shed 0 bases and J 6 bases; nucleotides not matched to a gene: 11. Germline CDR1 and CDR2: KGHSH and LQKENI. The receptor was isolated from a female donor in good health, enrolled as a control in a pregnancy study. This specimen was peripheral blood, taken in the second trimester of pregnancy. The chain recombines TRBV18 with TRBJ2-7, with 7 positions matching TRBD1. The DNA for the CDR3 is TGTGCCAGCTCACCACCACGTCAGGGGGAGAAGTTCGAGCAGTACTTC. It specifies CASSPPRQGEKFEQYF. Supplemented by reference TRBV18 and TRBJ2-7, the full variable domain reads NAGVMQNPRHLVRRRGQEARLRCSPMKGHSHVYWYRQLPEEGLKFMVYLQKENIIDESGMPKERFSAEFPKEGPSILRIQQVVRGDSAAYFCASSPPRQGEKFEQYFGPGTRLTVT.